The 5 T cell receptor beta chains below come from one sample, sequenced in a study of blood T cell repertoires in COVID-19. Only in-frame clones appear in the TCRdb table, and some are missing; sequencing was by immunoSEQ multiplex PCR. The sample holds approximately 220,000 clones; around 90% are singletons and the top ten take roughly 16%. The sample was PBMCs or T cells enriched from blood (not recorded which). The receptor set was obtained from a man aged 25 to 40 who had been exposed to COVID-19.

The chain has TRBV5-4 and TRBJ2-1; 12 bases are a match to TRBD2. Germline V gene lookup returns CDR1 SGHNT and CDR2 YYREEE (reference sequence). The trim removed 1 base at V and 4 bases at J, leaving 0 bases unmatched. The CDR3 is 15 residues long. The CDR3 reads CASSLTSGGYNEQFF. The CDR3 DNA reads as TGTGCCAGCAGCTTGACTAGCGGGGGGTACAATGAGCAGTTCTTC.

The V call is TRBV7-6, the J call TRBJ2-1, with a tentative D call TRBD2 (5 bases). This CDR3 region has 14 residues. V shed 1 base and J shed 11 bases, with 15 bases lying between them. The V gene's germline CDR1 is SGHVS and CDR2 FNYEAQ. The CDR3 DNA is TGTGCCAGCAGCTTAGGGACTGGAGGAAATAAGCAGTTCTTC. As protein: CASSLGTGGNKQFF.

V gene TRBV6-5 combines with J gene TRBJ2-3; D perhaps matches TRBD2 (6 bases). CDR1 MNHEY and CDR2 SVGAGI come from the germline V gene. The length of the CDR3 is 15 residues. Trimming left V 0 bases short and J 6 bases short, with 13 bases between. The CDR3 DNA sequence: TGTGCCAGCAGTTACTCGGGCGCAGGAGGGGATACGCAGTATTTT. Amino acid sequence: CASSYSGAGGDTQYF.

This clone showed up many times. This chain joins TRBV28 and TRBJ2-6, with 14 bases identical to TRBD2. CDR1 is MDHEN, CDR2 SYDVKM, per germline. The V gene end was trimmed by 6 bases and the J gene end by 0 bases; junction bases not matched to a gene: 10. The CDR3 covers 20 residues. The CDR3 spells CASRQGTSGGRYSGANVLTF. The DNA of the CDR3 is TGTGCCAGCAGGCAAGGGACTAGCGGGGGCCGATACTCTGGGGCCAACGTCCTGACTTTC.

The rearrangement uses TRBV19 and TRBJ1-6, with D possibly being TRBD1 (6 bases). V lost 10 bases and J 5 bases, leaving 12 bases between the germline ends. CDR3 length: 13 residues. CDR1 LNHDA and CDR2 SQIVND come from the germline V gene (reference sequence). The CDR3 loop reads CANRTADNSPLHF. The CDR3 DNA sequence: TGTGCCAATAGGACAGCCGATAATTCACCCCTCCACTTT.